Below, 32 T cell receptor beta chains from the same sample are listed, as sequenced in a study of read filtering for tumor transcriptome and immune sequencing. The library was built from roughly 400 ng RNA with molecular barcoded adaptors for alpha/delta and beta/gamma chains. Via MiXCR, TCRdb re-called the reads, giving one row per CDR3 protein. The sample yields tens of thousands of distinct CDR3 sequences, 10% to 15% seen once. Sequencing was done on a sample of a population of CD138-negative cells sorted from bone marrow. Source of these receptors: a donor at least 40 years old with multiple myeloma.

The sample holds many counts of this clonotype. This chain uses TRBV7-8 with TRBJ2-5, with D uncertain. The V gene's germline CDR1 is SGHVS and CDR2 FQNEAQ. V was pared by 3 bases and J by 0 bases, with 8 bases between. The CDR3 sequence is 14 residues long. The CDR3 is CASSFGRYQETQYF. CDR3 nucleotide sequence: TGTGCCAGCAGCTTCGGACGGTACCAAGAGACCCAGTACTTC.

This clonotype was picked up many times. CDR3: CASSLGTGLSEQFF. The CDR3 DNA follows: TGTGCCAGCAGCTTAGGGACAGGGCTTTCTGAGCAGTTCTTC. The V and J genes are TRBV7-6 and TRBJ2-1, with 8 positions matching TRBD1. The CDR3 sequence is 14 residues long. The V gene's germline CDR1 is SGHVS and CDR2 FNYEAQ. The trim removed 1 base at V and 9 bases at J, leaving 5 bases unmatched.

As for this clonotype: With a much larger clone just one base away, this may be a read error. The chain is built from TRBV28 and TRBJ2-7; TRBD1 is a possible D gene (6 bases). The CDR3 runs 15 residues. V was cut by 5 bases and J by 6 bases, with 20 bases left in between. The V gene's germline CDR1 is MDHEN and CDR2 SYDVKM. Written as DNA, the CDR3 is TGTGCCAGCAGTCCATCCCCAGGGGCCTGGGGCGAGCAGTACTTC. It is translated as CASSPSPGAWGEQYF.

This clonotype was recorded many times. This rearrangement joins TRBV7-6 to TRBJ2-7, with 10 bases matching TRBD1. Trimming cost V 4 bases and J 3 bases; bases outside gene matches: 3. CDR3 length: 14 amino acids. The germline V gene encodes CDR1 SGHVS and CDR2 FNYEAQ. The chain's CDR3 is CASSSGTGDYEQYF. CDR3 nucleotide sequence: TGTGCCAGCAGCTCCGGGACAGGGGACTACGAGCAGTACTTC.

This clonotype was seen more than once but under ten times. With only one base between it and a far larger clone, this is likely a read error. The chain couples TRBV29-1 to TRBJ2-7, with D uncertain. V gave up 3 bases and J gave up 7 bases, with 10 bases separating them. Germline assignment: CDR1 SQVTM and CDR2 ANQGSEA. The CDR3 runs 11 residues. The CDR3 sequence: CSVEALGEQYF. The CDR3 nucleotides are TGCAGCGTTGAGGCCCTGGGTGAGCAGTACTTC.

With regard to this clonotype: A read error may explain this, as a much larger clone is one base away. Because the CDR3 is missing its conserved closing phenylalanine or tryptophan, this is likely a read error. The chain joins TRBV6-1 to TRBJ2-1; TRBD2 agrees at 10 bases. The CDR3 runs to 16 residues. After removal of 1 base from V and 5 bases from J, the junction contained 5 bases not matched to a gene. Germline CDR1 reads MNHNS; CDR2 reads SASEGT. The CDR3 coding sequence is TGTGCCAGCAGTGAAGAGGTAGCGGGGGGAAACAATGAGCAGTTCCTC. Translation gives CASSEEVAGGNNEQFL.

This clonotype turned up a few times. The J gene is TRBJ2-2, the V gene TRBV5-1, with D possibly matching TRBD1 (5 bases). The CDR3 spans 14 residues. CDR1 and CDR2 (germline): SGHRS, YFSETQ. Trimming stripped 9 bases from V and 1 base from J, with 13 bases between. The CDR3 nucleotides read TGCGCCACCACTTCTACAGGGAACACCGGGGAGCTGTTTTTT. This gives the protein CATTSTGNTGELFF.

This clonotype was seen ten or more times. The rearrangement joins TRBV4-2 to TRBJ2-7; 7 nucleotides match TRBD2. Germline CDR1 is LGHNA and CDR2 is YNFKEQ. J was trimmed by 0 bases and V by 3 bases; bases with no gene match: 8. The CDR3 loop spans 16 amino acids. The CDR3 DNA sequence: TGTGCCAGCAGCCAGGCCCCCGGGACTACCTCCTACGAGCAGTACTTC. This gives the protein CASSQAPGTTSYEQYF.

This clonotype was observed at least ten times. The rearrangement uses TRBV11-2 and TRBJ2-3; D unclear. The ends were cut back, 5 bases at V and 0 bases at J, with 18 bases in the middle. Germline V CDR1 and CDR2: SGHAT, FQNNGV. This CDR3 is 17 amino acids long. The CDR3 here is CASSPLARLRSTDTQYF. CDR3 coding DNA: TGTGCCAGCAGCCCCCTCGCCAGGCTCCGAAGCACAGATACGCAGTATTTT.

The table lists this clonotype with a few counts. A much larger clonotype is one base distant, so this may be a read error. The chain has TRBV2 and TRBJ2-3, with a tentative D call TRBD2 (6 bases). Germline assignment: CDR1 SNHLY and CDR2 FYNNEI. Trimming stripped 10 bases from V and 2 bases from J, with 13 bases between. This CDR3 is built from 13 residues. CDR3 sequence (DNA): TGTGCCAAGGGCCGGGGGAACACAGATACGCAGTATTTT. Amino acids: CAKGRGNTDTQYF.

The chain joins TRBV28 to TRBJ1-5; possible D gene TRBD1, 5 bases. Germline assignment: CDR1 MDHEN and CDR2 SYDVKM. This CDR3 spans 13 amino acids. Trimming removed 6 bases at V and 11 bases at J, with 17 bases between. In DNA form, the CDR3 reads TGTGCCAGCAGGTGGACACGGGATGCAGCCCAGCATTTT. Translating gives CASRWTRDAAQHF.

There are a few counts of this clonotype. A single base separates this from a much larger clone, so it may be a read error. The J gene is TRBJ1-1, the V gene TRBV10-2; D ambiguous. This CDR3 is built from 15 residues. Germline-derived CDR1 and CDR2 are WSHSY and SAAADI. The CDR3 DNA sequence: TGCGCCAGCGGTGAGTCGATGGGGTTGAACACTGAAGCTTTCTTT. It encodes CASGESMGLNTEAFF.

This clonotype was counted at least ten times. For the CDR3, the DNA is TGTGCCAGCAGCAGCCGGGACACCAAACTCTCTGGAAACACCATATATTTT. This codes for CASSSRDTKLSGNTIYF. The J gene is TRBJ1-3, the V gene TRBV7-9, with D tentatively TRBD1 (6 bases). Germline V CDR1 and CDR2: SEHNR, FQNEAQ (reference sequence). The CDR3 has 17 amino acids. V lost 5 bases and J 0 bases, leaving 17 bases between the germline ends.

This clonotype was observed at least ten times. The V gene is TRBV5-1, the J gene TRBJ2-7, with D tentatively TRBD1 (6 bases). Germline values: CDR1 SGHRS, CDR2 YFSETQ. Trimming cost V 3 bases and J 0 bases, with 13 bases left between them. The CDR3 covers 15 residues. The CDR3 nucleotides are TGCGCCAGCAGCTCGTTGACAGGAAGCTCCTACGAGCAGTACTTC. Translating gives CASSSLTGSSYEQYF. Looking up the rest from reference TRBV5-1 and TRBJ2-7 gives the full variable domain: KAGVTQTPRYLIKTRGQQVTLSCSPISGHRSVSWYQQTPGQGLQFLFEYFSETQRNKGNFPGRFSGRQFSNSRSEMNVSTLELGDSALYLCASSSLTGSSYEQYFGPGTRLTVT.

The table lists this clonotype with many counts. The J gene is TRBJ2-3, the V gene TRBV3-1; D is undetermined. The ends were cut back, 4 bases at V and 0 bases at J, with 5 bases in the middle. CDR1 and CDR2 (germline): LGHDT, YNNKEL (reference sequence). The CDR3 runs to 13 residues. CDR3 nucleotide sequence: TGTGCCAGCAGCCCTTCTAGCACAGATACGCAGTATTTT. Translated, it gives CASSPSSTDTQYF.

This clonotype was observed at least ten times. In DNA, the CDR3 is TGCAGTGCTGAACGACTAGGGAGGTTCTACGAGCAGTACTTC. This encodes CSAERLGRFYEQYF. The chain combines TRBV20-1 with TRBJ2-7; TRBD2 is a possible D gene (6 bases). The V and J ends lost 5 bases and 3 bases respectively, with 17 bases between them. Germline CDR1 reads DFQATT; CDR2 reads SNEGSKA (reference sequence). The CDR3 runs to 14 residues.

The table lists this clonotype with a few counts. This likely traces to a read error, being one base from a far larger clone. The chain has TRBV7-3 and TRBJ2-2; D is possibly TRBD1 (6 bases). This CDR3 is built from 14 residues. Germline V lookup: CDR1 SGHTA, CDR2 FQGTGA. The CDR3 spells CASSSGTSSGELLF. As DNA, the CDR3 is TGTGCTAGCAGCTCCGGGACAAGCTCCGGGGAGCTGTTATTT. The full variable domain, completed using reference TRBV7-3 and TRBJ2-2, is GAGVSQTPSNKVTEKGKYVELRCDPISGHTALYWYRQSLGQGPEFLIYFQGTGAADDSGLPNDRFFAVRPEGSVSTLKIQRTERGDSAVYLCASSSGTSSGELLFGEGSRLTVL.

This clonotype occurred many times. This chain links TRBV3-2 with TRBJ1-5. TRBV3-2 is a listed pseudogene. CDR3 length: 15 amino acids. In DNA form, the CDR3 reads TGTGCCAGCAGCCAAGGAGGGCCCACGAGTCAGCCCCAGCATTTT. Protein sequence: CASSQGGPTSQPQHF.

This clonotype was seen ten or more times. The chain is built from TRBV28 and TRBJ2-3, with D unclear. The germline V gene has CDR1 MDHEN and CDR2 SYDVKM. V was cut by 6 bases and J by 1 base, with 8 bases left in between. The CDR3 totals 13 residues. The CDR3 sequence is CASSPGGTDTQYF. The DNA for the CDR3 is TGTGCCAGCAGCCCAGGTGGCACAGATACGCAGTATTTT. The entire variable domain, with the rest obtained from reference TRBV28 and TRBJ2-3, is as follows: DVKVTQSSRYLVKRTGEKVFLECVQDMDHENMFWYRQDPGLGLRLIYFSYDVKMKEKGDIPEGYSVSREKKERFSLILESASTNQTSMYLCASSPGGTDTQYFGPGTRLTVL.

Many counts were recorded for this clonotype. This rearrangement joins TRBV20-1 to TRBJ2-3; TRBD2 matches 13 bases. From germline, CDR1 is DFQATT and CDR2 SNEGSKA (reference sequence). Trimming took 1 base from V and 1 from J; bases not matched to a gene: 2. This CDR3 is built from 16 residues. DNA of the CDR3: TGCAGTGCTAGAGGGACTAGCGGGGGCGGCACAGATACGCAGTATTTT. Its protein product is CSARGTSGGGTDTQYF.

This clonotype appeared many times. This chain links TRBV7-8 with TRBJ1-5; D not resolved. Trimming took off 0 bases at V and 7 bases at J, with 10 bases between the two ends. CDR1 SGHVS and CDR2 FQNEAQ come from the germline V gene. The CDR3 runs to 14 residues. This chain's CDR3 is CASSLARVPQPQHF. CDR3 DNA: TGTGCCAGCAGCTTAGCGCGGGTACCCCAGCCCCAGCATTTT.

This clonotype was recorded many times. The chain carries TRBV11-3 and TRBJ2-7; D is unresolved. The CDR3 totals 15 residues. Looked up from germline, CDR1 is SGHNT and CDR2 is YENEEA. Trimming left V 1 base short and J 1 base short, with 11 bases between. The CDR3 loop is CASSLGGYPSYEQYF. CDR3 DNA sequence: TGTGCCAGCAGCTTAGGGGGATATCCATCCTACGAGCAGTACTTC.

This clonotype was seen repeatedly, ten times or more. The V and J genes are TRBV2 and TRBJ2-7; TRBD1 matches 9 bases. CDR1 SNHLY and CDR2 FYNNEI come from the germline V gene. J gave up 2 bases and V 0 bases, and 8 bases lay outside the gene matches. The CDR3 contains 17 residues. CDR3 sequence (DNA): TGTGCCAGCAGTGAAGCCATCCCTACAGGGGGCGCCTACGAGCAGTACTTC. Amino acids: CASSEAIPTGGAYEQYF.

The chain carries TRBV24-1 and TRBJ2-2; D gene uncertain. This CDR3 comprises 14 residues. V shed 6 bases and J shed 1 base, with 8 bases lying between them. Germline CDR1 and CDR2: KGHDR and SFDVKD. CDR3 bases: TGTGCCACCAGTTCGGCCAGGAACACCGGGGAGCTGTTTTTT. This encodes CATSSARNTGELFF.

To note about this clonotype: Given a much more abundant clone one base away, this may be a read error. This sequence joins TRBV2 and TRBJ2-7, with D perhaps given as TRBD1 or TRBD2 (5 bases each). Trimming took 2 bases from V and 2 from J, leaving 13 bases between them. CDR1 and CDR2 (germline): SNHLY, FYNNEI. The CDR3 contains 15 residues. The CDR3 is CASSELGGDPYEQYF. In DNA form, the CDR3 reads TGTGCCAGCAGTGAATTAGGTGGGGACCCCTACGAGCAGTACTTC.

This chain uses TRBV7-6 with TRBJ2-3; 7 bases fit TRBD1. The last part of the DNA fits TRBJ1-5 better; the J call may be wrong. This CDR3 region has 14 residues. Germline V lookup: CDR1 SGHVS, CDR2 FNYEAQ. The CDR3 sequence: CASSRLGGTDTQHF. The CDR3 nucleotides read TGTGCCAGCAGCCGACTGGGGGGGACAGACACGCAGCATTTT.

This clonotype was detected many times. The J gene is TRBJ1-4, the V gene TRBV7-9, with a weak D call TRBD1 (5 bases). Per germline, CDR1 SEHNR and CDR2 FQNEAQ (reference sequence). Trimming took 1 base from V and 4 from J, leaving 13 bases between them. The CDR3 totals 16 residues. CDR3 coding DNA: TGTGCCAGCAGCTTAGTCAGGGCTGGGAGTAATGAAAAACTGTTTTTT. Residues: CASSLVRAGSNEKLFF.

In its sample, this clonotype was seen many times. The V call is TRBV6-4, the J call TRBJ1-1; D remains unclear. V was cut by 6 bases and J by 4 bases, with 12 bases left in between. Per the germline V gene, CDR1 is MRHNA and CDR2 is SNTAGT. CDR3 length: 13 residues. CDR3 in amino acids: CASSPGGITEAFF. CDR3 sequence (DNA): TGTGCCAGCAGCCCGGGCGGCATCACTGAAGCTTTCTTT.

This clonotype was detected ten times or more. This chain links TRBV3-1 with TRBJ2-7; no firm D call. The germline V gene has CDR1 LGHDT and CDR2 YNNKEL (reference sequence). This CDR3 has 14 residues. V gave up 1 base and J gave up 0 bases, with 7 bases separating them. The CDR3 DNA reads TGTGCCAGCAGCCAAGGGGTCCTCTCCTACGAGCAGTACTTC. Translation: CASSQGVLSYEQYF.

Many counts were recorded for this clonotype. V is TRBV6-2 or TRBV6-3 and J is TRBJ1-5, with D hard to call. Per germline, CDR1 MNHEY and CDR2 SVGEGT. Trimming took 8 bases from V and 3 from J, leaving 17 bases between them. CDR3 length: 15 residues. In DNA form, the CDR3 reads TGTGCCAGCGCAAACCCTACGGGGAACAATCAGCCCCAGCATTTT. Its translation is CASANPTGNNQPQHF.

Ten or more counts support this clonotype. J is TRBJ2-1 and V is TRBV20-1; D possibly corresponds to TRBD2 (6 bases). Germline loops: CDR1 DFQATT, CDR2 SNEGSKA (reference sequence). Trimming removed 2 bases at V and 10 bases at J, with 21 bases between. The CDR3 covers 15 residues. CDR3 bases: TGCAGTGCTAGATCCGGGGGTAACACCCCTCGGGAGCAGTTCTTC. Protein: CSARSGGNTPREQFF.

This clonotype appeared many times. The chain uses TRBV7-9 and TRBJ2-2, with 10 bases identical to TRBD1. This CDR3 has 16 residues. The germline V gene has CDR1 SEHNR and CDR2 FQNEAQ (reference sequence). The V gene end was trimmed by 7 bases and the J gene end by 6 bases; junction bases not matched to a gene: 11. CDR3 coding DNA: TGTGCCAGCACCCCTTTCCGGGACAGGGGTTCCGGGGAGCTGTTTTTT. Translated, it gives CASTPFRDRGSGELFF.